Sequencing of this T cell receptor (beta chain) was carried out in a study of blood T cell repertoires in COVID-19. Study background: T cells, B-cell-depleted T cells, or PBMCs supplied cDNA or gDNA.

The CDR3 length is 14 residues. V lost 0 bases and J 7 bases, leaving 11 bases between the germline ends. Germline V gene data show CDR1 as SGHRS and CDR2 as YFSETQ. Repertoires were generated with immunoSEQ multiplex PCR, while TCRdb's copy carries only in-frame clones and drops some. The sample carries some 300,000 clones, 85% to 90% recorded once. One Seattle source followed patients from active infection through their disease course. V and J are TRBV5-1 and TRBJ1-5; TRBD1 might be the D (5 bases). This receptor was obtained from a woman in her forties or fifties with COVID-19, enrolled during active disease. Sample: peripheral blood. CDR3: CASSLDAGYQPQHF. For the CDR3, the DNA is TGCGCCAGCAGCTTGGATGCAGGGTACCAGCCCCAGCATTTT.